The rows below give T cell receptor beta chains drawn from one sample of a study of blood T cell repertoires in COVID-19. This table comes from immunoSEQ multiplex PCR, and its TCRdb copy is limited to in-frame clones, with some not included. The table shows more than 200,000 clones, with 88% occurring only once. Sequencing input: peripheral blood. The source of these receptors is a man aged 35 to 55 with acute or convalescent COVID-19. Both conserved end residues are part of each CDR3. The order of the fields is J gene, clone size, CDR3 length, D gene, V gene, CDR3 protein, CDR3 DNA. A D gene is named only where the DNA matches it firmly. Only part of the rows carry a size: once, few, many, or a class if the clone is expanded.

j_gene: TRBJ1-1; abundance: few; len: 13; d_gene: -; v_gene: TRBV28; CDR3aa: CASSSSPDWTAFF; CDR3nt: TGTGCCAGCAGTTCATCTCCGGACTGGACGGCTTTCTTT
j_gene: TRBJ2-1; abundance: -; len: 15; d_gene: -; v_gene: TRBV11-3; CDR3aa: CASSSRDTAYNEQFF; CDR3nt: TGTGCCAGCAGCTCCCGGGACACCGCCTACAATGAGCAGTTCTTC
j_gene: TRBJ2-1; abundance: -; len: 16; d_gene: -; v_gene: TRBV6-5; CDR3aa: CASSYSTEGLYNEQFF; CDR3nt: TGTGCCAGCAGTTACTCGACGGAGGGTCTCTACAATGAGCAGTTCTTC
j_gene: TRBJ2-5; abundance: -; len: 14; d_gene: TRBD2; v_gene: TRBV7-2; CDR3aa: CASSFGGRGQTQYF; CDR3nt: TGTGCCAGCAGCTTTGGGGGGAGGGGTCAGACCCAGTACTTC
j_gene: TRBJ2-7; abundance: -; len: 13; d_gene: -; v_gene: TRBV21-1; CDR3aa: CASSEGSSYEQYF; CDR3nt: TGTGCCAGCTCGGAGGGAAGCTCCTACGAGCAGTACTTC
j_gene: TRBJ2-5; abundance: -; len: 15; d_gene: TRBD2; v_gene: TRBV19; CDR3aa: CASSISASGIETQYF; CDR3nt: TGTGCCAGTAGTATCTCGGCTAGCGGGATAGAGACCCAGTACTTC
j_gene: TRBJ2-7; abundance: once; len: 13; d_gene: -; v_gene: TRBV10-3; CDR3aa: CAISSPGNYEQYF; CDR3nt: TGTGCCATCAGTTCTCCGGGAAACTACGAGCAGTACTTC
j_gene: TRBJ2-3; abundance: -; len: 13; d_gene: -; v_gene: TRBV29-1; CDR3aa: CSVEKAGADTQYF; CDR3nt: TGCAGCGTTGAAAAGGCGGGGGCCGATACGCAGTATTTT
j_gene: TRBJ2-5; abundance: once; len: 12; d_gene: -; v_gene: TRBV29-1; CDR3aa: CSAGGDGETQYF; CDR3nt: TGCAGCGCAGGGGGGGACGGGGAGACCCAGTACTTC
j_gene: TRBJ2-7; abundance: once; len: 19; d_gene: TRBD2; v_gene: TRBV4-2; CDR3aa: CASSPAGTSGRFSSYEQYF; CDR3nt: TGTGCCAGCAGCCCGGCCGGGACTAGCGGGAGGTTCAGCTCCTACGAGCAGTACTTC
j_gene: TRBJ1-6; abundance: -; len: 15; d_gene: -; v_gene: TRBV7-9; CDR3aa: CASTPMGQYNSPLHF; CDR3nt: TGTGCCAGCACCCCGATGGGACAATATAATTCACCCCTCCACTTT
j_gene: TRBJ2-1; abundance: -; len: 14; d_gene: -; v_gene: TRBV18; CDR3aa: CASSRARDGNEQFF; CDR3nt: TGTGCCAGCTCACGGGCCAGGGATGGCAATGAGCAGTTCTTC
j_gene: TRBJ1-2; abundance: once; len: 14; d_gene: TRBD1; v_gene: TRBV7-2; CDR3aa: CASSHRGKGYGYTF; CDR3nt: TGTGCCAGCAGCCACAGGGGGAAAGGCTATGGCTACACCTTC
j_gene: TRBJ2-3; abundance: -; len: 15; d_gene: TRBD2; v_gene: TRBV3-1/TRBV3-2; CDR3aa: CASSQLAGGLDTQYF; CDR3nt: TGTGCCAGCAGCCAGTTGGCGGGGGGGTTAGATACGCAGTATTTT
j_gene: TRBJ2-7; abundance: -; len: 13; d_gene: -; v_gene: TRBV7-9; CDR3aa: CASSLDSTVEQYF; CDR3nt: TGTGCCAGCAGCTTGGACTCTACTGTCGAGCAGTACTTC
j_gene: TRBJ1-3; abundance: -; len: 16; d_gene: TRBD1; v_gene: TRBV19; CDR3aa: CASSYSGTGGGNTIYF; CDR3nt: TGTGCCAGTAGCTACTCCGGGACAGGGGGCGGAAACACCATATATTTT
j_gene: TRBJ2-1; abundance: -; len: 15; d_gene: -; v_gene: TRBV27; CDR3aa: CASSNEAGGRNEQFF; CDR3nt: TGTGCCAGCAGTAACGAGGCAGGAGGTCGCAATGAGCAGTTCTTC
j_gene: TRBJ2-3; abundance: -; len: 14; d_gene: TRBD2; v_gene: TRBV2; CDR3aa: CARGTSASTDTQYF; CDR3nt: TGTGCCAGGGGGACTAGCGCCAGCACAGATACGCAGTATTTT
j_gene: TRBJ1-5; abundance: -; len: 15; d_gene: -; v_gene: TRBV6-1; CDR3aa: CASSEVVNPNQPQHF; CDR3nt: TGTGCCAGCAGTGAAGTTGTTAATCCCAATCAGCCCCAGCATTTT
j_gene: TRBJ1-1; abundance: -; len: 16; d_gene: -; v_gene: TRBV21-1; CDR3aa: CASSERTGGRNTEAFF; CDR3nt: TGTGCCAGCAGCGAAAGGACAGGGGGCAGGAACACTGAAGCTTTCTTT
j_gene: TRBJ2-3; abundance: -; len: 18; d_gene: -; v_gene: TRBV29-1; CDR3aa: CSVGPGRVGQRGTDTQYF; CDR3nt: TGCAGCGTTGGTCCGGGGAGAGTTGGCCAGCGGGGCACAGATACGCAGTATTTT
j_gene: TRBJ2-1; abundance: -; len: 11; d_gene: -; v_gene: TRBV27; CDR3aa: CASAPSCGQFF; CDR3nt: TGTGCCAGCGCCCCGAGCTGTGGGCAGTTCTTC
j_gene: TRBJ2-3; abundance: few; len: 15; d_gene: TRBD2; v_gene: TRBV10-3; CDR3aa: CAISEPAGGTDTQYF; CDR3nt: TGTGCCATCAGTGAACCAGCGGGGGGCACAGATACGCAGTATTTT
j_gene: TRBJ2-2; abundance: -; len: 16; d_gene: TRBD1; v_gene: TRBV6-1; CDR3aa: CASSGIQGAGTGELFF; CDR3nt: TGTGCCAGCAGTGGGATCCAGGGGGCCGGCACCGGGGAGCTGTTTTTT
j_gene: TRBJ2-7; abundance: few; len: 14; d_gene: -; v_gene: TRBV7-2; CDR3aa: CASSFLEWSYEQYF; CDR3nt: TGTGCCAGCAGCTTCCTTGAATGGAGCTACGAGCAGTACTTC
j_gene: TRBJ1-2; abundance: -; len: 14; d_gene: -; v_gene: TRBV15; CDR3aa: CATSRVGGRPDYTF; CDR3nt: TGTGCCACCAGCAGAGTAGGAGGGAGGCCCGACTACACCTTC
j_gene: TRBJ2-3; abundance: -; len: 13; d_gene: -; v_gene: TRBV7-3; CDR3aa: CASSFGGTDTQYF; CDR3nt: TGTGCCAGCAGCTTCGGGGGAACAGATACGCAGTATTTT
j_gene: TRBJ1-2; abundance: -; len: 13; d_gene: -; v_gene: TRBV5-5; CDR3aa: CASTPGGSDGYTF; CDR3nt: TGTGCCAGCACCCCGGGGGGCTCAGATGGCTACACCTTC
j_gene: TRBJ1-1; abundance: -; len: 11; d_gene: -; v_gene: TRBV6-6; CDR3aa: CAGGTDTEAFF; CDR3nt: TGTGCCGGGGGGACGGACACTGAAGCTTTCTTT
j_gene: TRBJ2-7; abundance: -; len: 14; d_gene: -; v_gene: TRBV27; CDR3aa: CASSLVGRSYEQYF; CDR3nt: TGTGCCAGCAGTTTAGTTGGGCGCTCCTACGAGCAGTACTTC
j_gene: TRBJ1-4; abundance: -; len: 14; d_gene: TRBD1; v_gene: TRBV5-1; CDR3aa: CASTLGQGTEKLFF; CDR3nt: TGCGCCAGCACCTTAGGACAGGGGACTGAAAAACTGTTTTTT
j_gene: TRBJ2-5; abundance: -; len: 14; d_gene: -; v_gene: TRBV5-1; CDR3aa: CASSLDREQETQYF; CDR3nt: TGCGCCAGCAGCTTGGACAGGGAACAAGAGACCCAGTACTTC
j_gene: TRBJ2-5; abundance: -; len: 15; d_gene: TRBD2; v_gene: TRBV11-2; CDR3aa: CASSSLAGGQETQYF; CDR3nt: TGTGCCAGCAGCTCACTCGCGGGGGGACAAGAGACCCAGTACTTC
j_gene: TRBJ2-1; abundance: -; len: 15; d_gene: -; v_gene: TRBV3-1/TRBV3-2; CDR3aa: CASSRTDSSYNEQFF; CDR3nt: TGTGCCAGCAGTCGGACAGACAGCTCCTACAATGAGCAGTTCTTC
j_gene: TRBJ2-2; abundance: many; len: 15; d_gene: TRBD2; v_gene: TRBV28; CDR3aa: CASSPGTRVTGELFF; CDR3nt: TGTGCCAGCAGTCCCGGGACTAGAGTCACCGGGGAGCTGTTTTTT
j_gene: TRBJ1-1; abundance: -; len: 13; d_gene: -; v_gene: TRBV6-5; CDR3aa: CASKRGKDTEAFF; CDR3nt: TGTGCCAGCAAGAGAGGGAAGGACACTGAAGCTTTCTTT
j_gene: TRBJ1-3; abundance: few; len: 15; d_gene: -; v_gene: TRBV19; CDR3aa: CASRPLQDSGNTIYF; CDR3nt: TGTGCCAGCCGTCCCCTCCAGGATTCCGGAAACACCATATATTTT
j_gene: TRBJ1-4; abundance: -; len: 20; d_gene: TRBD1; v_gene: TRBV6-1; CDR3aa: CASSEGLGTGEIHSDEKLFF; CDR3nt: TGTGCCAGCAGTGAAGGACTGGGGACAGGGGAAATTCATTCCGATGAAAAACTGTTTTTT
j_gene: TRBJ1-5; abundance: -; len: 13; d_gene: -; v_gene: TRBV30; CDR3aa: CAWSVSNNQPQHF; CDR3nt: TGTGCCTGGAGCGTTAGCAACAATCAGCCCCAGCATTTT
j_gene: TRBJ2-5; abundance: -; len: 15; d_gene: -; v_gene: TRBV5-8; CDR3aa: CASSLRGWYQETQYF; CDR3nt: TGTGCCAGCAGCTTGCGGGGGTGGTACCAAGAGACCCAGTACTTC
j_gene: TRBJ1-3; abundance: -; len: 14; d_gene: -; v_gene: TRBV3-1/TRBV3-2; CDR3aa: CASSHPRGGNTIYF; CDR3nt: TGTGCCAGCAGCCACCCTAGGGGGGGAAACACCATATATTTT
j_gene: TRBJ1-6; abundance: once; len: 14; d_gene: TRBD1; v_gene: TRBV28; CDR3aa: CASSLTGVNSPLHF; CDR3nt: TGTGCCAGCAGCCTGACAGGGGTGAATTCACCCCTCCACTTT
j_gene: TRBJ2-7; abundance: -; len: 16; d_gene: -; v_gene: TRBV2; CDR3aa: CASSKRGGTGIYEQYF; CDR3nt: TGTGCCAGCAGTAAAAGGGGGGGAACCGGGATTTACGAGCAGTACTTC
j_gene: TRBJ2-2; abundance: -; len: 13; d_gene: -; v_gene: TRBV27; CDR3aa: CASSSQGFGELFF; CDR3nt: TGTGCCAGCAGTTCTCAGGGGTTCGGGGAGCTGTTTTTT
j_gene: TRBJ2-5; abundance: -; len: 14; d_gene: -; v_gene: TRBV5-4; CDR3aa: CASSPDRYQETQYF; CDR3nt: TGTGCCAGCAGCCCTGACAGGTACCAAGAGACCCAGTACTTC